A selection of T cell receptor beta chains follows, all from one sample in a study of blood T cell repertoires in COVID-19. Repertoires were generated with immunoSEQ multiplex PCR, while TCRdb's copy carries only in-frame clones and drops some. The table shows about 200,000 clones, with 80% to 90% occurring only once. Sequenced sample: peripheral blood. Receptors were obtained from a human donor in a cohort sampled during active COVID-19. Both conserved end residues are part of each CDR3. A D gene is named only where the DNA matches it firmly. Rows give clone size only sometimes, using once, few, many, or a class for an expanded clone.

cdr3_nt	cdr3_aa	d_call	clone_size	j_call	v_call
TGTGCCAGCAGACAACAGGGGAAGAGCACAGATACGCAGTATTTT	CASRQQGKSTDTQYF	TRBD1	-	TRBJ2-3	TRBV6-5
TGCGCCAGCAGTCTAACCGGGACACCCAGGGAGACCCAGTACTTC	CASSLTGTPRETQYF	-	few	TRBJ2-5	TRBV10-2
TGCGCCAGCAGCTTAAGCTTGGGACTAGACCTACACGAGCAGTACTTC	CASSLSLGLDLHEQYF	TRBD2	once	TRBJ2-7	TRBV5-1
TGTGCCAGCAGCCTTGGGACTGGAAATGGGGAAAAACTGTTTTTT	CASSLGTGNGEKLFF	-	-	TRBJ1-4	TRBV4-2
TGTGCCAGCAGCTACACGAACACTGAAGCTTTCTTT	CASSYTNTEAFF	-	few	TRBJ1-1	TRBV7-9
TGTGCCATCAGTGATGCGCAGGGGGCCGAGACCCAGTACTTC	CAISDAQGAETQYF	TRBD1	once	TRBJ2-5	TRBV10-3
TGTGCCAGCAGCCAAGCCCCGGGACTTTCCTACGAGCAGTACTTC	CASSQAPGLSYEQYF	-	once	TRBJ2-7	TRBV4-2
TGTGCCAGCAGTTCCCACGGGGACTATGGCTACACCTTC	CASSSHGDYGYTF	-	-	TRBJ1-2	TRBV12-3/TRBV12-4
TGCGCCAGCAGTGATTTTGGGAGTAACACTGAAGCTTTCTTT	CASSDFGSNTEAFF	-	-	TRBJ1-1	TRBV10-1
TGTGCCAGCAGCCAGGGCGGACAGGGCACTGGTTCACCCCTCCACTTT	CASSQGGQGTGSPLHF	TRBD1	-	TRBJ1-6	TRBV4-2
TGTGCCAGCAGCTCCAACAGGGATGCTAATGAAAAACTGTTTTTT	CASSSNRDANEKLFF	-	few	TRBJ1-4	TRBV28
TGCGCCAGCAGCTTGGTTATTCAGGGGTCTGGAAACACCATATATTTT	CASSLVIQGSGNTIYF	-	-	TRBJ1-3	TRBV5-1
TGTGCCAGCTCACCACGCAGGCTCGGGGGGAGCTCCTACAATGAGCAGTTCTTC	CASSPRRLGGSSYNEQFF	TRBD2	-	TRBJ2-1	TRBV18
TGTGCCAGCAGCCAAGTAACTAGCGCCCGGCCAGATACGCAGTATTTT	CASSQVTSARPDTQYF	TRBD2	-	TRBJ2-3	TRBV4-2
TGTGCCAGCAATCCAGACAGGTTTGGAAACACCATATATTTT	CASNPDRFGNTIYF	-	-	TRBJ1-3	TRBV2
TGTGCCAGCAGCCACACTAGCGGGAGCGCCGGGGAGCTGTTTTTT	CASSHTSGSAGELFF	TRBD2	-	TRBJ2-2	TRBV7-8
TGTGCCAGCAGTTTTTCGGAGGGGTCTGAGCAGTTCTTC	CASSFSEGSEQFF	-	-	TRBJ2-1	TRBV12-3/TRBV12-4
TGCGCCAGCAGCTCTGGACAGGCCGAGACAGAGCAGTACTTC	CASSSGQAETEQYF	TRBD1	-	TRBJ2-7	TRBV5-1
TGTGCCAGTACCTCCCGGGGGGGACAATACACCGGGGAGCTGTTTTTT	CASTSRGGQYTGELFF	TRBD2	-	TRBJ2-2	TRBV19
TGTGCCAGCAGTTTGGGCAGGGCTGGAATCGAGCAGTACTTC	CASSLGRAGIEQYF	-	-	TRBJ2-7	TRBV28
TGTGCCAGCAGTTCCTTCGCGGGAGGGTTCGGCAATGAGCAGTTCTTC	CASSSFAGGFGNEQFF	TRBD2	-	TRBJ2-1	TRBV6-5
TGTGCCAGCAGTGTGCAGGGGGGCTATGGCTACACCTTC	CASSVQGGYGYTF	TRBD1	-	TRBJ1-2	TRBV6-2/TRBV6-3
TGTGCCAGCAACCCTGGACTAGCGGGAGGTGGGGCCAACGTCCTGACTTTC	CASNPGLAGGGANVLTF	TRBD2	-	TRBJ2-6	TRBV7-2
TGCAGCGCCCGGGTTTTCACAGATACGCAGTATTTT	CSARVFTDTQYF	-	once	TRBJ2-3	TRBV29-1
TGTGCCAGTAGTATGCCTCCTAGGGGTTCACCCCTCCACTTT	CASSMPPRGSPLHF	-	-	TRBJ1-6	TRBV19
TGCGCCAGCAGCCCGGGACAGGGGGGCGTGCTAGGTACCGGGGAGCTGTTTTTT	CASSPGQGGVLGTGELFF	TRBD1	-	TRBJ2-2	TRBV5-1
TGTGCCAGCAGTGCTAGCGGGGGAACAGATACGCAGTATTTT	CASSASGGTDTQYF	TRBD2	-	TRBJ2-3	TRBV2